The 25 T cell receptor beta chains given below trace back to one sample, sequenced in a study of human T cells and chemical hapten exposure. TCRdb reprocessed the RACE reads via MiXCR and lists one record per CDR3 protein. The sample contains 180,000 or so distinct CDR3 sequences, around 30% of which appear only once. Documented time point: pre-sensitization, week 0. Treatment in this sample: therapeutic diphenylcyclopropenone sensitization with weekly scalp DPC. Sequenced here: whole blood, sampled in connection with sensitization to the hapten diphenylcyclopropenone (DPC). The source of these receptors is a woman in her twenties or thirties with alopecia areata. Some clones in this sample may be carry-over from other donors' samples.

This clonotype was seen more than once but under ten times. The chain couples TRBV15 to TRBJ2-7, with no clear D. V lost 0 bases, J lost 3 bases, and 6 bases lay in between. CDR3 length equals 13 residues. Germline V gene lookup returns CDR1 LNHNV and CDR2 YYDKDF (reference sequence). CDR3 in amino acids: CATSRELVYEQYF. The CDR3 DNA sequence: TGTGCCACCAGCAGAGAATTGGTCTACGAGCAGTACTTC.

The CDR3 sequence: CASSEAKQSNQPQHF. The CDR3 nucleotides are TGTGCCAGCAGTGAAGCGAAGCAGTCCAATCAGCCCCAGCATTTT. V usage is TRBV6-1 and J usage is TRBJ1-5; D not certain. This CDR3 has 15 residues. V lost 0 bases to trimming and J lost 3 bases, with 9 bases between them. CDR1 is MNHNS, CDR2 SASEGT, per germline.

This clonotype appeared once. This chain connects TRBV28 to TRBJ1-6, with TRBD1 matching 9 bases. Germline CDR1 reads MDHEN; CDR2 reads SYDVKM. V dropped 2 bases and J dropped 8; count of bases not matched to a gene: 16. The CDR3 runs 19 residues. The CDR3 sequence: CASSLAGTGLRVADSPLHF. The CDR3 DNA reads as TGTGCCAGCAGTTTAGCCGGGACAGGGTTAAGGGTGGCGGATTCACCCCTCCACTTT.

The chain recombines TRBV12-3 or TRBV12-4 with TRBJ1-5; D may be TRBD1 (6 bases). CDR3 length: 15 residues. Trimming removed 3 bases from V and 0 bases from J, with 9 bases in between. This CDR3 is CASSLDSYSNQPQHF. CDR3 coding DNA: TGTGCCAGCAGTTTGGACAGCTATAGCAATCAGCCCCAGCATTTT.

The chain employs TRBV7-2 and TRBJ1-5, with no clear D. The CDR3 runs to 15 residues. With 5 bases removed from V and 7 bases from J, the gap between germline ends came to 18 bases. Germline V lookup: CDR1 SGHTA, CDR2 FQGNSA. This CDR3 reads CASSPQGQTNQPQHF. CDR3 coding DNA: TGTGCCAGCAGCCCACAAGGGCAAACTAACCAGCCCCAGCATTTT.

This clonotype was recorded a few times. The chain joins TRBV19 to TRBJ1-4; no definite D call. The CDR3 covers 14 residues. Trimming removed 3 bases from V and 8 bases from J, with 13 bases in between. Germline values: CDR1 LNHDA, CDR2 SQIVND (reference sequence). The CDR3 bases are TGTGCCAGTAGTATCGCTGCAACGAGGGAAAAACTGTTTTTT. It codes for CASSIAATREKLFF. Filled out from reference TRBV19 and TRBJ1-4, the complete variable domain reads DGGITQSPKYLFRKEGQNVTLSCEQNLNHDAMYWYRQDPGQGLRLIYYSQIVNDFQKGDIAEGYSVSREKKESFPLTVTSAQKNPTAFYLCASSIAATREKLFFGSGTQLSVL.

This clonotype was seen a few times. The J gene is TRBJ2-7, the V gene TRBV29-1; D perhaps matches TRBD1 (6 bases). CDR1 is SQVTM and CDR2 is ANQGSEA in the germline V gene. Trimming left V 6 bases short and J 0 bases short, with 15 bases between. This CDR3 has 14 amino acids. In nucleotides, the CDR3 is TGCAGCGTCGAGACCAGGGGCCTCTCCTACGAGCAGTACTTC. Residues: CSVETRGLSYEQYF.

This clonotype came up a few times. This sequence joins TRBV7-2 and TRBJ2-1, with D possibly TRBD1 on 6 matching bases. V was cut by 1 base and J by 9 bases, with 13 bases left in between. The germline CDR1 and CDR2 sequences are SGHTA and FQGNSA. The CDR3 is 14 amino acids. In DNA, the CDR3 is TGTGCCAGCAGCTTAGTGGGGGCGCGGGTTGAGCAGTTCTTC. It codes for CASSLVGARVEQFF.

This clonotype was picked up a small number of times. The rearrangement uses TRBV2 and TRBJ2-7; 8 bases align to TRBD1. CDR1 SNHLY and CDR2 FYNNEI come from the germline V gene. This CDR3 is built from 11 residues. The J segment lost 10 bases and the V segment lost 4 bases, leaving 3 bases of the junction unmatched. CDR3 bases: TGTGCCAGCAGTGGGACAGGGAGTCAGTACTTC. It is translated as CASSGTGSQYF.

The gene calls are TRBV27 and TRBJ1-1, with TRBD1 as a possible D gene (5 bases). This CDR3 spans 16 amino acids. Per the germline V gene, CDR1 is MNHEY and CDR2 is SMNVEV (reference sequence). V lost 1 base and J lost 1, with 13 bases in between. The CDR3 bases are TGTGCCAGCAGTTTATTAGGCCAGGGAGCGAACACTGAAGCTTTCTTT. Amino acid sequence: CASSLLGQGANTEAFF.

This CDR3 reads CSAGRQGSDYGYTF. CDR3 sequence (DNA): TGCAGTGCTGGACGACAGGGGTCCGACTATGGCTACACCTTC. The rearrangement uses TRBV20-1 and TRBJ1-2; 8 bases are shared with TRBD1. V was clipped by 5 bases and J by 3 bases; unmatched bases: 8. The CDR3 is 14 residues long. CDR1 and CDR2 from the germline V gene are DFQATT and SNEGSKA (reference sequence).

This CDR3 is CASRGVGVSPLHF. CDR3 in DNA: TGTGCCAGCAGGGGGGTGGGGGTATCACCCCTCCACTTT. The V call is TRBV28, the J call TRBJ1-6, with D perhaps TRBD1 (5 bases). V shed 6 bases and J shed 10 bases, with 13 bases lying between them. Germline V gene sequence: CDR1 MDHEN, CDR2 SYDVKM. This CDR3 is 13 amino acids long. Complete variable domain (other parts from reference TRBV28 and TRBJ1-6): DVKVTQSSRYLVKRTGEKVFLECVQDMDHENMFWYRQDPGLGLRLIYFSYDVKMKEKGDIPEGYSVSREKKERFSLILESASTNQTSMYLCASRGVGVSPLHFGNGTRLTVT.

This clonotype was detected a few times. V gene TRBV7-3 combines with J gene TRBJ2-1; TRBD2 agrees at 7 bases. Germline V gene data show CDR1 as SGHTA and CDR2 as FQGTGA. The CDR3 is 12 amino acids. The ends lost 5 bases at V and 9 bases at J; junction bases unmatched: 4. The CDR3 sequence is CASSPSGSEQFF. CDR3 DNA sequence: TGTGCCAGCAGCCCTAGCGGTAGTGAGCAGTTCTTC.

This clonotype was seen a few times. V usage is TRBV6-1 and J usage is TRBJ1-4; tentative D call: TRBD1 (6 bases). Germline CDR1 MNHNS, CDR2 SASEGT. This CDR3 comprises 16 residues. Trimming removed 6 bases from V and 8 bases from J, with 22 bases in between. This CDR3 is CASSYIPGQGGEKLFF. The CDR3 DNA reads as TGTGCCAGCAGCTACATCCCGGGACAAGGGGGAGAAAAACTGTTTTTT.

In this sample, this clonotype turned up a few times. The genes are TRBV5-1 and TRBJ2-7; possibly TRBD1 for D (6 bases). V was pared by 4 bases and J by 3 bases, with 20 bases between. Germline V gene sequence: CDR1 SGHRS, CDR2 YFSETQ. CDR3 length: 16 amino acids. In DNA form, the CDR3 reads TGCGCCAGCAGCGCGATCCGGACAGCGGCCGACTACGAGCAGTACTTC. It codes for CASSAIRTAADYEQYF.

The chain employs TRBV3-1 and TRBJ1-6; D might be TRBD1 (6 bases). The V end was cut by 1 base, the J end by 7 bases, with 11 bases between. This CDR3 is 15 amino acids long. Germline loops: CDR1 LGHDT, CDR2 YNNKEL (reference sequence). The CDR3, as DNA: TGTGCCAGCAGCCAAGGAACAGGGAAGAATTCACCCCTCCACTTT. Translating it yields CASSQGTGKNSPLHF.

CDR3 coding DNA: TGTGCCAGCAGTTTACAGGGGGAACGGCCGTCCCAGCATTTT. Protein sequence: CASSLQGERPSQHF. The chain carries TRBV28 and TRBJ1-5; TRBD1 aligns across 7 bases. The CDR3 extends over 14 amino acids. J gave up 11 bases and V 2 bases, and 9 bases lay outside the gene matches. In germline, CDR1 is MDHEN, CDR2 SYDVKM.

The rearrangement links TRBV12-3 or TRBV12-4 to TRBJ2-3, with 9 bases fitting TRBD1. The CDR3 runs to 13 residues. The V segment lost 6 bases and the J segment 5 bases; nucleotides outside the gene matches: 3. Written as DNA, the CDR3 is TGTGCCAGCAGCGGACAGGGGATAGATACGCAGTATTTT. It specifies CASSGQGIDTQYF.

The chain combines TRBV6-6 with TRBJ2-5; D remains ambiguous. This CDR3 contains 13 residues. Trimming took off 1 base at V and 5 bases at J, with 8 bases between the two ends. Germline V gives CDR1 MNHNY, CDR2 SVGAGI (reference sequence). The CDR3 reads CASSYWGGETQYF. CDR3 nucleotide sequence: TGTGCCAGCAGTTACTGGGGTGGGGAGACCCAGTACTTC.

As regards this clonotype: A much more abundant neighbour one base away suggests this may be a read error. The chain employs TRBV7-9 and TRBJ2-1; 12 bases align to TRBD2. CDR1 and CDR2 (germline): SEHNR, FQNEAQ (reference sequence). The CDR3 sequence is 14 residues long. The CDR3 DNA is TGTGTCAGCAGCTTAGCACTAGCGGGAGGCGAGCAGTTCTTC. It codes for CVSSLALAGGEQFF. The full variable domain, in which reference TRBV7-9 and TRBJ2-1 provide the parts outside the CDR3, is DTGVSQNPRHKITKRGQNVTFRCDPISEHNRLYWYRQTLGQGPEFLTYFQNEAQLEKSRLLSDRFSAERPKGSFSTLEIQRTEQGDSAMYLCVSSLALAGGEQFFGPGTRLTVL.

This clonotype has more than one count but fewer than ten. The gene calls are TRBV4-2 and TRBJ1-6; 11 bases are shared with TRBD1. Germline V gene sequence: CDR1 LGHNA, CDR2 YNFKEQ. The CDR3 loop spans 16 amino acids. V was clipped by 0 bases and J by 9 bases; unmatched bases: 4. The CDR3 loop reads CASSQDGTGGTSPLHF. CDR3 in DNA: TGTGCCAGCAGCCAAGATGGGACAGGGGGAACTTCACCCCTCCACTTT.

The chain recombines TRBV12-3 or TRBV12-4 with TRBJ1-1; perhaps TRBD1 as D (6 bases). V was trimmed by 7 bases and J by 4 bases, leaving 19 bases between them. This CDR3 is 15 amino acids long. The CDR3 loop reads CASKTSAGAGTEAFF. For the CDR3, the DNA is TGTGCCAGCAAGACGTCCGCAGGGGCGGGCACTGAAGCTTTCTTT.

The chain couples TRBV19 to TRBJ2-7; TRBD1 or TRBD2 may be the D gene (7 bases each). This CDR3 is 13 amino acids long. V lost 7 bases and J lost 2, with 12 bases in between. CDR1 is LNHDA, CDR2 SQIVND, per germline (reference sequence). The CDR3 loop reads CASTGGGTYEQYF. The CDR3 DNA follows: TGTGCCAGTACAGGGGGGGGAACCTACGAGCAGTACTTC.

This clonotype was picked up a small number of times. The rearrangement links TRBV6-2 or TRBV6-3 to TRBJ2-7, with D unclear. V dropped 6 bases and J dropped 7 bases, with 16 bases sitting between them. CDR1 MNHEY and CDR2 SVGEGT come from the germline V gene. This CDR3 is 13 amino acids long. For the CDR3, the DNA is TGTGCCAGCAGGAGGAGTTCGTCCGGGGAGCAGTACTTC. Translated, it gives CASRRSSSGEQYF.

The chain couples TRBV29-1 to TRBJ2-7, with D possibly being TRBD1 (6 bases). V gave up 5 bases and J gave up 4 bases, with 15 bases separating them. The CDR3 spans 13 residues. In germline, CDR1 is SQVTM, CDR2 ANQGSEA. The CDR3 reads CSVSGQSEYEQYF. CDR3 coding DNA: TGCAGCGTTTCAGGACAGAGCGAATACGAGCAGTACTTC.